These 2 T cell receptor beta chains share one sample of origin, sequenced in a study of T cell responses to AZD1222 COVID-19 vaccine (dated by TCRdb to the early 2020s). Library prep was done by the immunoSEQ multiplex PCR assay. Imported from immuneACCESS, the table was reduced by TCRdb to in-frame sequences with V and J called. These copies leave out some clones; in studies compared against another copy, an unresolved V gene accounts for under half, and the cause of the remainder is not known. A total of around 100,000 clones appear in this sample, approximately 88% of them only once. 20% of the sample comes from the top ten. In the paper's terms, the time point label means: baseline before first vaccination. The specimen was peripheral blood, collected on day 0 of AZD1222 vaccination. These receptors all come from an adult in good health.

This rearrangement joins TRBV6-2 or TRBV6-3 to TRBJ1-2, with 7 bases aligning to TRBD1. V lost 6 bases and J lost 5; bases outside the gene matches: 6. CDR3 size: 13 residues. Looked up from germline, CDR1 is MNHEY and CDR2 is SVGEGT. The CDR3 here is CASSPGQSYGYTF. The CDR3 DNA sequence: TGTGCCAGCAGCCCGGGACAGTCATATGGCTACACCTTC.

The chain uses TRBV20-1 and TRBJ1-1; D not resolved. Germline V gives CDR1 DFQATT, CDR2 SNEGSKA (reference sequence). The length of the CDR3 is 11 residues. Trimming removed 1 base at V and 11 bases at J, with 11 bases between. The CDR3 sequence is CSARVPLGAFF. The CDR3 bases are TGCAGTGCTAGAGTTCCCCTCGGGGCTTTCTTT.